This T cell receptor (beta chain) was identified in a study of blood T cells in healthy people across ages. A second PCR of roughly 6 to 12 cycles used a sample-barcoded 5' primer and a J-beta primer mix. From the 5' RACE reads, TCRdb called clonotypes with MiXCR, one entry per CDR3 protein. This sample has hundreds of thousands of distinct CDR3 sequences; around 42% occur once, and the top ten carry approximately 19%. There are 14 residues in the CDR3. V was cut by 4 bases and J by 3 bases, with 11 bases left in between. Germline V lookup: CDR1 MNHNS, CDR2 SASEGT. The rearrangement uses TRBV6-1 and TRBJ2-3; D remains ambiguous. The source material was blood. This TCR was recovered from a man aged 55-75 years in good health. The CDR3 bases are TGTGCCAGCAGTGTAGGCCACGGAACAGATACGCAGTATTTT. It codes for CASSVGHGTDTQYF.